This T cell receptor beta chain is drawn from a study of cytomegalovirus exposure and HLA in healthy donors. Study observations and caveats: TCR beta chains numbering under 200 were designated cytomegalovirus-associated. The classifier, whose performance was assessed in both the original and validation cohorts, reportedly diagnosed cytomegalovirus status with high specificity and sensitivity.

An approximately 130-subject validation cohort, separate from the approximately 610-subject first cohort, supplied the donors. Clones were sequenced by immunoSEQ multiplex PCR, and TCRdb holds only the in-frame ones, with some missing. The data show some 170,000 clones, roughly 91% seen once. Regarding this clone: Its antigen is unknown.

V lost 1 base, J lost 13 bases, and 17 bases lay in between. Germline CDR1 is LNHNV and CDR2 is YYDKDF (reference sequence). The CDR3 extends over 14 amino acids. The receptor was derived from a young woman in good health and CMV-seropositive. The sample consisted of PBMCs. The chain recombines TRBV15 with TRBJ2-1; tentatively, D is TRBD2 (5 bases). The CDR3 coding sequence is TGTGCCACCAGCAGAGGTGCCTCGGTCCCGGGACAGTTCTTC. This gives the protein CATSRGASVPGQFF. Full variable domain (rest looked up from reference TRBV15 and TRBJ2-1): DAMVIQNPRYQVTQFGKPVTLSCSQTLNHNVMYWYQQKSSQAPKLLFHYYDKDFNNEADTPDNFQSRRPNTSFCFLDIRSPGLGDTAMYLCATSRGASVPGQFFGPGTRLTVL.